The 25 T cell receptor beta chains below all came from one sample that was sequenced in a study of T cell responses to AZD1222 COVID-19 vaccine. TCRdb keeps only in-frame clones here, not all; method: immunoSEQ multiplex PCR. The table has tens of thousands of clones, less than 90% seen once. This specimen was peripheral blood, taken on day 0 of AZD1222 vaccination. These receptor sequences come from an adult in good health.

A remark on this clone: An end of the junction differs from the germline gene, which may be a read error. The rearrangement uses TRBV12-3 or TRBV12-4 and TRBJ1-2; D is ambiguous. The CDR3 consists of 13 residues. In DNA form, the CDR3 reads TGTGCCAGTAGTTTGGGTCAGGTAAAAGGCTACACCTTC. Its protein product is CASSLGQVKGYTF.

CDR3: CASSRIRGQLSSGANVLTF. CDR3 nucleotides: TGTGCCAGCAGCCGAATAAGAGGACAGCTCAGCTCTGGGGCCAACGTCCTGACTTTC. V is TRBV11-2 and J is TRBJ2-6; tentative D call: TRBD1 (6 bases). V shed 5 bases and J shed 0 bases, with 20 bases lying between them. CDR1 and CDR2 (germline): SGHAT, FQNNGV. This CDR3 comprises 19 residues. The whole variable domain, remainder taken from reference TRBV11-2 and TRBJ2-6, is EAGVAQSPRYKIIEKRQSVAFWCNPISGHATLYWYQQILGQGPKLLIQFQNNGVVDDSQLPKDRFSAERLKGVDSTLKIQPAKLEDSAVYLCASSRIRGQLSSGANVLTFGAGSRLTVL.

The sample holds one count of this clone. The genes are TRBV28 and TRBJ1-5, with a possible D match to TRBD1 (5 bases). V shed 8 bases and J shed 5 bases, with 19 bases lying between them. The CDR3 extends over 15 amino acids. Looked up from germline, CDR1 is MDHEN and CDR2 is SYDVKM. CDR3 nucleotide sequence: TGTGCCAGCGGGACCTTGGTGGCGGCGGATCAGCCCCAGCATTTT. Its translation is CASGTLVAADQPQHF.

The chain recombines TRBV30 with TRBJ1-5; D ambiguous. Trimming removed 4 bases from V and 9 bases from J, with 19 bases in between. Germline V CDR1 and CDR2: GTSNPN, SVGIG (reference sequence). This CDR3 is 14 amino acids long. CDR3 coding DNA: TGTGCCTGGATCCCTATGGGCGGAGGTGGGCCCCAGCATTTT. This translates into CAWIPMGGGGPQHF. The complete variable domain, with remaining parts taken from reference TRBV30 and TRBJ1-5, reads SQTIHQWPATLVQPVGSPLSLECTVEGTSNPNLYWYRQAAGRGLQLLFYSVGIGQISSEVPQNLSASRPQDRQFILSSKKLLLSDSGFYLCAWIPMGGGGPQHFGDGTRLSIL.

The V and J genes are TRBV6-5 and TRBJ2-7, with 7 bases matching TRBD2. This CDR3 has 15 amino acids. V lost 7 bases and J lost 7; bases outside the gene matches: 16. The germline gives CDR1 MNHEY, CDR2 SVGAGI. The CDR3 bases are TGTGCCAGCACGTCTCCCAGGACTGGGAGGGGTGAGCAGTACTTC. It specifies CASTSPRTGRGEQYF.

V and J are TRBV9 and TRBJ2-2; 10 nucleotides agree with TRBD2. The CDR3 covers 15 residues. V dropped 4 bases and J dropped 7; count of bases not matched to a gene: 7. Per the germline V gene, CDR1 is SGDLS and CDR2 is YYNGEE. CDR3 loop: CASSFSGRSDGELFF. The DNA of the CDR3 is TGTGCCAGCAGCTTTAGCGGGAGGAGTGACGGGGAGCTGTTTTTT. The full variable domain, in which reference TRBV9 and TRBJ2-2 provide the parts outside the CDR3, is DSGVTQTPKHLITATGQRVTLRCSPRSGDLSVYWYQQSLDQGLQFLIQYYNGEERAKGNILERFSAQQFPDLHSELNLSSLELGDSALYFCASSFSGRSDGELFFGEGSRLTVL.

CDR3 DNA: TGTGCCAGCAGTTACTCGGGAGGAATCACTGAAGCTTTCTTT. This encodes CASSYSGGITEAFF. The gene calls are TRBV6-5 and TRBJ1-1, with D unclear. This CDR3 region has 14 residues. The V gene lost 0 bases and the J gene lost 4 bases, with 9 bases spanning the gap. CDR1 is MNHEY, CDR2 SVGAGI, per germline.

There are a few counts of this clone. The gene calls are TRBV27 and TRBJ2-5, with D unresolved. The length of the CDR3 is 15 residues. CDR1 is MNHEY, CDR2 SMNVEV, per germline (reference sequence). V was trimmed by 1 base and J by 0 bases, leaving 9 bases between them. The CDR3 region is CASSLLGGNQETQYF. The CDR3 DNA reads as TGTGCCAGCAGTTTATTGGGCGGAAACCAAGAGACCCAGTACTTC.

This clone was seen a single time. The CDR3 region has the DNA TGTGCCAGCAGTTACGGCCGTAAAGGAAGCCAGCCCCAGCATTTT. Protein product: CASSYGRKGSQPQHF. The rearrangement uses TRBV6-2 or TRBV6-3 and TRBJ1-5; D unresolved. CDR1 and CDR2 from the germline V gene are MNHEY and SVGEGT. V was cut by 2 bases and J by 7 bases, with 15 bases left in between. The CDR3 extends over 15 amino acids.

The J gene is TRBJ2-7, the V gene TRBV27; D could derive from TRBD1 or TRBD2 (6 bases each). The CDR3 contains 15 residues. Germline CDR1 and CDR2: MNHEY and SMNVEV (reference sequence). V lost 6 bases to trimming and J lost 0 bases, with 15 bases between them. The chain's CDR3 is CASSSGGPSSYEQYF. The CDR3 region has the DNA TGTGCCAGCAGCTCCGGGGGCCCCAGCTCCTACGAGCAGTACTTC.

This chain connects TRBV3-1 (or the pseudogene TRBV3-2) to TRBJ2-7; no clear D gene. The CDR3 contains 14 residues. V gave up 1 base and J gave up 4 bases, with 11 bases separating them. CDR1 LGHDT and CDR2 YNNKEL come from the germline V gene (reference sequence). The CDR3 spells CASSQGGWAYEQYF. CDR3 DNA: TGTGCCAGCAGCCAAGGGGGTTGGGCGTACGAGCAGTACTTC.

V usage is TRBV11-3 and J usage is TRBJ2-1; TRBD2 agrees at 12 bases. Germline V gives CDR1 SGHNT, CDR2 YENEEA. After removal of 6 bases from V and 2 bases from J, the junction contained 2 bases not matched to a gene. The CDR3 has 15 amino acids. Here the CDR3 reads CASSSSGRAYNEQFF. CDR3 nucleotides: TGTGCCAGCAGTTCTAGCGGGAGGGCCTACAATGAGCAGTTCTTC. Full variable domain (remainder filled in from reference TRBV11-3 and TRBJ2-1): EAGVVQSPRYKIIEKKQPVAFWCNPISGHNTLYWYLQNLGQGPELLIRYENEEAVDDSQLPKDRFSAERLKGVDSTLKIQPAELGDSAVYLCASSSSGRAYNEQFFGPGTRLTVL.

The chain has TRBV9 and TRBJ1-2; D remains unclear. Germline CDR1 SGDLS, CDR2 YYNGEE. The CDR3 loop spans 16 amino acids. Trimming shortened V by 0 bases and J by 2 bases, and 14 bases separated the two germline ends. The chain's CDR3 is CASSVGGSTLNYGYTF. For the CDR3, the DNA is TGTGCCAGCAGCGTAGGCGGGTCGACCTTAAACTATGGCTACACCTTC. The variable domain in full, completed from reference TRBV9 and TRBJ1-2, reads DSGVTQTPKHLITATGQRVTLRCSPRSGDLSVYWYQQSLDQGLQFLIQYYNGEERAKGNILERFSAQQFPDLHSELNLSSLELGDSALYFCASSVGGSTLNYGYTFGSGTRLTVV.

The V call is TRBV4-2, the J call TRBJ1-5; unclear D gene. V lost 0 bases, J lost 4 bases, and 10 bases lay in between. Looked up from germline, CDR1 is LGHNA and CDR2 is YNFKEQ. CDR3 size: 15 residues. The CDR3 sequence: CASSQDLQINQPQHF. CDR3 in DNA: TGTGCCAGCAGCCAAGATCTTCAGATTAATCAGCCCCAGCATTTT.

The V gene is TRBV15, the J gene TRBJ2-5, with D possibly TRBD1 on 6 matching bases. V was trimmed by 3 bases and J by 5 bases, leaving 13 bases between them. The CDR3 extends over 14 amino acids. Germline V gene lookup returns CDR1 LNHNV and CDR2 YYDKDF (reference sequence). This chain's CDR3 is CATSSVRGLETQYF. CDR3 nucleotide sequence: TGTGCCACCAGCAGCGTCAGGGGTTTGGAGACCCAGTACTTC.

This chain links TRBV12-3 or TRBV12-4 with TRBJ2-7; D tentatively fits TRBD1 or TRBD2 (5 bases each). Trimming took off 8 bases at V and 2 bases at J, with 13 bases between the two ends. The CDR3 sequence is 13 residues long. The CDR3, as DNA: TGTGCCAGCTCAGAGGGGTTTCCCTACGAGCAGTACTTC. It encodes CASSEGFPYEQYF.

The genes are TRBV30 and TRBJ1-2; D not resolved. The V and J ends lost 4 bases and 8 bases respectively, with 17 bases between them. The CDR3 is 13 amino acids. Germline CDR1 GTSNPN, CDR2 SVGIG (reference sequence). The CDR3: CAWTTEPLYGYTF. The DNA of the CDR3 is TGTGCCTGGACCACGGAGCCACTTTACGGCTACACCTTC. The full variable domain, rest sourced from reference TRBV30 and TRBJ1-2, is SQTIHQWPATLVQPVGSPLSLECTVEGTSNPNLYWYRQAAGRGLQLLFYSVGIGQISSEVPQNLSASRPQDRQFILSSKKLLLSDSGFYLCAWTTEPLYGYTFGSGTRLTVV.

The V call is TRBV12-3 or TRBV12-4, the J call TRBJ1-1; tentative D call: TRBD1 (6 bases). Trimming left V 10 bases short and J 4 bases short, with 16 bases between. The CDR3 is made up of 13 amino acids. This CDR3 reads CANSQGGGTEAFF. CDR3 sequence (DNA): TGTGCCAACTCACAGGGTGGAGGCACTGAAGCTTTCTTT.

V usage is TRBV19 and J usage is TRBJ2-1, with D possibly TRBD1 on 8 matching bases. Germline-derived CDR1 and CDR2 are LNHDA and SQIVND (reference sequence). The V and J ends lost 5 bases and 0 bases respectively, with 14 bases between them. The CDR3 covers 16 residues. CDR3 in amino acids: CASSDYRGGSYNEQFF. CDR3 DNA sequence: TGTGCCAGTAGTGACTACAGGGGGGGCTCCTACAATGAGCAGTTCTTC.

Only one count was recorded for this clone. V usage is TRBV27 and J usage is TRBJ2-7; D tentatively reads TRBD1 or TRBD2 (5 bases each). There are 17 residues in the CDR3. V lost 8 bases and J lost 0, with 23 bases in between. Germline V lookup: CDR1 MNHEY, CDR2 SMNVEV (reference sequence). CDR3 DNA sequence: TGTGCCAGCTCCCTGATGGCCGGGACGTGGAGCTCCTACGAGCAGTACTTC. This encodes CASSLMAGTWSSYEQYF.

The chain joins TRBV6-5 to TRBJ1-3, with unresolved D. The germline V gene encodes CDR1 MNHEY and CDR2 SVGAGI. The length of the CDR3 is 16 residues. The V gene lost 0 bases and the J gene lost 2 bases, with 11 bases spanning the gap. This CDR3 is CASSYSKSGTGNTIYF. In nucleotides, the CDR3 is TGTGCCAGCAGTTACTCGAAATCGGGGACTGGAAACACCATATATTTT.

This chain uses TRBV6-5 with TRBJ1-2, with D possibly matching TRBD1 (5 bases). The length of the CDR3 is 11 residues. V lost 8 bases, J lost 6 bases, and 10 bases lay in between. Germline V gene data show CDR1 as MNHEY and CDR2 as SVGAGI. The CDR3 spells CASGQGNGYTF. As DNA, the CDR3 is TGTGCCAGCGGGCAGGGAAATGGCTACACCTTC.

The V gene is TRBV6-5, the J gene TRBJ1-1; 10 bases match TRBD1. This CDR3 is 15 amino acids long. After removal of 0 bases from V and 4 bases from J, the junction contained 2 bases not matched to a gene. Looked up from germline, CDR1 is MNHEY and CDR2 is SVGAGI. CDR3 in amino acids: CASSYSWTGGTEAFF. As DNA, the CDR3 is TGTGCCAGCAGTTACTCTTGGACAGGGGGCACTGAAGCTTTCTTT.

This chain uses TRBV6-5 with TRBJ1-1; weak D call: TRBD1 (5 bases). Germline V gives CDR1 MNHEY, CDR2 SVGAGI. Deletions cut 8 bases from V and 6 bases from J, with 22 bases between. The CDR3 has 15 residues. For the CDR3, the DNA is TGTGCCAGCCTGGCGCTAGAGAGGGGCAGGGCTGAAGCTTTCTTT. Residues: CASLALERGRAEAFF.

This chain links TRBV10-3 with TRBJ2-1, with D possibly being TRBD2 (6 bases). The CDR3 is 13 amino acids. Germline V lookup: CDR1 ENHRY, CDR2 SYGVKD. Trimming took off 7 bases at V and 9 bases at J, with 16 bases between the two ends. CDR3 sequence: CAITHRGSGEQFF. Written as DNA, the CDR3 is TGTGCCATCACCCACCGGGGGTCAGGTGAGCAGTTCTTC.